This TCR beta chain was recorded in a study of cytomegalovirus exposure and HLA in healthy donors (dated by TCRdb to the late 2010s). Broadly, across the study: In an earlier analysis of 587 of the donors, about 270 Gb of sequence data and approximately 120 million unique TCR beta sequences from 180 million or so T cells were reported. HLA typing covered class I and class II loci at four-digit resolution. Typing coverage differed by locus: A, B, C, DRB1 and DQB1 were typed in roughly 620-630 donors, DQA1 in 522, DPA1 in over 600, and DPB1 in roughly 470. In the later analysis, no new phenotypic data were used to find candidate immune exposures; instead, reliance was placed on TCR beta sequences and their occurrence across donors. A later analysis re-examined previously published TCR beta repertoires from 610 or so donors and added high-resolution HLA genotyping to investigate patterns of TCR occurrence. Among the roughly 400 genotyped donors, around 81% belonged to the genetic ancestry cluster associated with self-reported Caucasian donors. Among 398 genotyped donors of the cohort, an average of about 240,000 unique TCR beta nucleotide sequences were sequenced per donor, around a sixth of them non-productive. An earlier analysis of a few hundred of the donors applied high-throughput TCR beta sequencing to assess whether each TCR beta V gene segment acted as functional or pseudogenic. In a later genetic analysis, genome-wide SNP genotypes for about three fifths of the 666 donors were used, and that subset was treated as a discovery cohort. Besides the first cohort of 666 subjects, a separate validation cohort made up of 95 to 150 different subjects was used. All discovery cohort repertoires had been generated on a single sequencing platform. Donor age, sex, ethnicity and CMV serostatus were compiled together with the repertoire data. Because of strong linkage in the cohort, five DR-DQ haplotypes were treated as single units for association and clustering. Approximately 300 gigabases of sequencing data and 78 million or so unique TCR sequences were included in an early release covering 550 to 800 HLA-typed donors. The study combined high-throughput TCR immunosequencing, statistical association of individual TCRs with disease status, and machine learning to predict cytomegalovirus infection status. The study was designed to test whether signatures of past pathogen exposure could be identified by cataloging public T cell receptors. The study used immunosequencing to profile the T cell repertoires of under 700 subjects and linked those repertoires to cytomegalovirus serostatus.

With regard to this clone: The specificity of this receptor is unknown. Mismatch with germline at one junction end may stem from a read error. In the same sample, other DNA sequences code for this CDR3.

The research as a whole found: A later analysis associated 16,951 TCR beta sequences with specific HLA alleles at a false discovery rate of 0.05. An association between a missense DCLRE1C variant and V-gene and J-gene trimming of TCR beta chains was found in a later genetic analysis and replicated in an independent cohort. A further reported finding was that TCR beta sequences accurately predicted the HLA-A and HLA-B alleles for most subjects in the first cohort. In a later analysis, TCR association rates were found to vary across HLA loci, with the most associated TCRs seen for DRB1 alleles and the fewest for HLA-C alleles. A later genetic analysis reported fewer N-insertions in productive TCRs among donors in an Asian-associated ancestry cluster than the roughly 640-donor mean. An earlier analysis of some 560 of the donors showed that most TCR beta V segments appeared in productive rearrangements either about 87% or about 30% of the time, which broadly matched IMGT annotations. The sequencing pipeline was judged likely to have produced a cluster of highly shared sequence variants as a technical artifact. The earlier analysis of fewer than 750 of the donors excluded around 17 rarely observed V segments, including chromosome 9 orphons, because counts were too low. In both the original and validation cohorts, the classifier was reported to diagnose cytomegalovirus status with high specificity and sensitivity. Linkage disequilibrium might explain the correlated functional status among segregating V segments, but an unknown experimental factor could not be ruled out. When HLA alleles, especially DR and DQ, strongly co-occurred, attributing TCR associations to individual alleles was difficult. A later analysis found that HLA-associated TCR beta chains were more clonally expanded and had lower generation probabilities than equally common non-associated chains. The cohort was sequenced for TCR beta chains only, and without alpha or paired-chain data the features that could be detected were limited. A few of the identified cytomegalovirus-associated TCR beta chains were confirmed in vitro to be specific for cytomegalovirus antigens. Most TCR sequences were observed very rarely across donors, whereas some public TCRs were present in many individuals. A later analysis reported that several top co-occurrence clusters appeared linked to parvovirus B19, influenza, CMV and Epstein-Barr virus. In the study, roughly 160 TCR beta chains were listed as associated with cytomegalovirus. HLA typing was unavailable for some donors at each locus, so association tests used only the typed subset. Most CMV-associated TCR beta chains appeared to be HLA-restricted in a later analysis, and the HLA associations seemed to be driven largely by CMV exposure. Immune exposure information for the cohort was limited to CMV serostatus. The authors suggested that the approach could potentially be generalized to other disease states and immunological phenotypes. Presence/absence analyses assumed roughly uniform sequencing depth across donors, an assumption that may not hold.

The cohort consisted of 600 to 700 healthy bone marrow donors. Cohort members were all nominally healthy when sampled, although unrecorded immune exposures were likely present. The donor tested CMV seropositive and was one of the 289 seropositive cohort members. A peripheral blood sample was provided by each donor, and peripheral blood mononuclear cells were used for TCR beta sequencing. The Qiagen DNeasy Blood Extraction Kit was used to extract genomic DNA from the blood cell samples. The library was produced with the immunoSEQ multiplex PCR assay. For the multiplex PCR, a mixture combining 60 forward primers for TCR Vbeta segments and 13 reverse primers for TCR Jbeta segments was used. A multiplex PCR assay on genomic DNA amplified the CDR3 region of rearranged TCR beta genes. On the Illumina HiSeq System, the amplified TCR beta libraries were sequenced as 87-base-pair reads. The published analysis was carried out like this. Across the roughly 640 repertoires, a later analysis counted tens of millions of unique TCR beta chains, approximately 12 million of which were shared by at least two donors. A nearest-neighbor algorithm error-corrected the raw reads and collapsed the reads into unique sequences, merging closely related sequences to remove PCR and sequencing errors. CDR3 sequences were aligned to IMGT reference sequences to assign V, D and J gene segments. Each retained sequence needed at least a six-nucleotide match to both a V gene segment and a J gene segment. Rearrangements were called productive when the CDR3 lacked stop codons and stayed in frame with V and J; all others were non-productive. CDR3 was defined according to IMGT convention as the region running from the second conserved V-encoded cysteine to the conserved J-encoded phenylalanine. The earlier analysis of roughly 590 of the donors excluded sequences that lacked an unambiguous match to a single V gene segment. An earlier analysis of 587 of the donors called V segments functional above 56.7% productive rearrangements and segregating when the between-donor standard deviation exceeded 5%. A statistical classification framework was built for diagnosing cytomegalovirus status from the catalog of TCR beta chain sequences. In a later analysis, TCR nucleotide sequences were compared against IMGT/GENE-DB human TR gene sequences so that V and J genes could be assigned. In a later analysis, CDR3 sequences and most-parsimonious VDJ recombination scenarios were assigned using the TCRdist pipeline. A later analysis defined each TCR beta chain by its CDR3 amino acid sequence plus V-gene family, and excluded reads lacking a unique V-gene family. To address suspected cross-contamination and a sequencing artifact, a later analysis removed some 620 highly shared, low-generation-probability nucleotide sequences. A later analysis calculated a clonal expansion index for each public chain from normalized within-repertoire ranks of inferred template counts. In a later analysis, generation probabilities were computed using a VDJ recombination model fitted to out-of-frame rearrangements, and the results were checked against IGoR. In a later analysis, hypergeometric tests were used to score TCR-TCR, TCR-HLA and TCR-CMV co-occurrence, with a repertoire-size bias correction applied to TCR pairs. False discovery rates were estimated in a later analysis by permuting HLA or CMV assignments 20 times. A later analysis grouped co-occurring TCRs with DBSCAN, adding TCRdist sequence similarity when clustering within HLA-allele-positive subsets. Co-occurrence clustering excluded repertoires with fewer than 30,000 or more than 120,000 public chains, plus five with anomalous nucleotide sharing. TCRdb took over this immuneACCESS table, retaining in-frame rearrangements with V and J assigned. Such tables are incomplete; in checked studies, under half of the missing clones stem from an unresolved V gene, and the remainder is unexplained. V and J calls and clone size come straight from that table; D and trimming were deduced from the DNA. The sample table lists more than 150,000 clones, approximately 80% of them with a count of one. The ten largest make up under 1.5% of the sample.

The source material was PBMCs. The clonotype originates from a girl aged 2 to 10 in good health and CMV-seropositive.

The CDR3 amino acid sequence is: CASSSGTGNYGYTF. The DNA reads TGCGCCAGCAGTTCCGGGACAGGGAACTACGGCTACACCTTC. The chain is assembled from TRBV5-1 and TRBJ1-2, and 9 bases in between align with TRBD1. From a lookup of the germline V gene, CDR1 and CDR2 are SGHRS and YFSETQ. The CDR3 covers 14 residues, taking in both the cysteine and the phenylalanine. Of the read, only the CDR3 DNA is kept; its 42 bases are in frame from base 1. The entire variable domain, with the stretches around the CDR3 drawn from the reference TRBV5-1 and TRBJ1-2 proteins, is KAGVTQTPRYLIKTRGQQVTLSCSPISGHRSVSWYQQTPGQGLQFLFEYFSETQRNKGNFPGRFSGRQFSNSRSEMNVSTLELGDSALYLCASSSGTGNYGYTFGSGTRLTVV.